This passage covers 20 T cell receptor beta chains from one sample sequenced in a study of preoperative IRX-2 immunotherapy in early breast cancer. Documented treatment: preoperative locoregional IRX-2 cytokine immunotherapy. This table comes from immunoSEQ multiplex PCR, and its TCRdb copy is limited to in-frame clones, with some not included. There are roughly 57,000 clones in the sample; roughly 95% occur only once, and around 1.5% lies in the top ten. This sample was gathered from a patient treated with IRX-2 immunotherapy. These receptor sequences come from a human donor with breast cancer.

The chain combines TRBV4-3 with TRBJ1-3, with D unclear. This CDR3 has 12 residues. Trimming cost V 3 bases and J 0 bases, with 0 bases left between them. CDR1 is LGHNA and CDR2 is YSLEER in the germline V gene. The CDR3 loop is CASSHSGNTIYF. DNA for the CDR3: TGCGCCAGCAGCCACTCTGGAAACACCATATATTTT.

This clone has just one count. This chain uses TRBV9 with TRBJ2-1; D remains ambiguous. CDR1 is SGDLS and CDR2 is YYNGEE in the germline V gene. Between the trimmed V and J ends, which lost 3 bases and 6 bases, there was a span of 19 bases. This CDR3 has 16 amino acids. Here the CDR3 DNA reads TGTGCCAGCAGCGGGGGAACAGCGCGCGTGGGCAATGAGCAGTTCTTC. This codes for CASSGGTARVGNEQFF.

The chain has TRBV6-6 and TRBJ1-6, with 7 nucleotides matching TRBD1. The V and J ends lost 8 bases and 8 bases, in that order; junction bases with no gene match: 6. This CDR3 region has 13 residues. CDR1 is MNHNY and CDR2 is SVGAGI in the germline V gene (reference sequence). The CDR3 sequence is CASETGVYSPLHF. The CDR3 nucleotides are TGTGCCAGCGAAACAGGGGTTTATTCACCCCTCCACTTT.

Worth noting for this clone: The junction departs from the called germline gene at one end, perhaps through a read error. V usage is TRBV11-2 and J usage is TRBJ1-4, with no clear D. CDR3 length equals 14 residues. Germline CDR1 reads SGHAT; CDR2 reads FQNNGV. CDR3 bases: TGTGCCAGCAGCCTAGACATAGAGAATGAAAAACTGTTTTTT. Its translation is CASSLDIENEKLFF.

The chain joins TRBV19 to TRBJ2-1; 7 bases align to TRBD1. Germline CDR1 reads LNHDA; CDR2 reads SQIVND (reference sequence). The junction had 8 bases not matched to a gene; V was cut back by 6 bases and J by 6 bases. This CDR3 is built from 14 residues. The CDR3 protein is CASSETGTANEQFF. CDR3 DNA sequence: TGTGCCAGTAGCGAAACAGGGACAGCCAATGAGCAGTTCTTC. The complete variable domain, with remaining parts taken from reference TRBV19 and TRBJ2-1, reads DGGITQSPKYLFRKEGQNVTLSCEQNLNHDAMYWYRQDPGQGLRLIYYSQIVNDFQKGDIAEGYSVSREKKESFPLTVTSAQKNPTAFYLCASSETGTANEQFFGPGTRLTVL.

The rearrangement joins TRBV11-1 to TRBJ2-5; D possibly corresponds to TRBD1 (5 bases). The CDR3 covers 14 residues. Germline CDR1 and CDR2: SGHAT and FQDESV (reference sequence). The V gene lost 2 bases and the J gene lost 4 bases, with 11 bases spanning the gap. The CDR3 spells CASSLSRVGETQYF. The CDR3 DNA follows: TGTGCCAGCAGCTTAAGCAGGGTTGGAGAGACCCAGTACTTC.

The rearrangement links TRBV7-3 to TRBJ2-7; 7 bases are a match to TRBD2. The germline gives CDR1 SGHTA, CDR2 FQGTGA. V trimming: 2 bases; J trimming: 3 bases; junction bases outside the gene matches: 4. There are 14 residues in the CDR3. The DNA for the CDR3 is TGTGCCAGCAGCTTAGGAGGGGAGGGCTACGAGCAGTACTTC. It yields the protein CASSLGGEGYEQYF.

This chain connects TRBV5-1 to TRBJ2-5; possibly TRBD1 or TRBD2 for D (6 bases each). Germline assignment: CDR1 SGHRS and CDR2 YFSETQ. CDR3 length equals 15 residues. Trimming pared 5 bases from V and 3 bases from J, leaving 17 bases between. The CDR3 DNA sequence: TGCGCCAGCAGTAGGCGGGACACCCTCGAAGAGACCCAGTACTTC. Protein product: CASSRRDTLEETQYF.

This rearrangement joins TRBV6-1 to TRBJ1-2, with TRBD1 identical over 7 bases. V lost 2 bases and J lost 2; bases outside the gene matches: 5. Germline-derived CDR1 and CDR2 are MNHNS and SASEGT. This CDR3 contains 15 residues. The DNA of the CDR3 is TGTGCCAGCAGTGAATTCGACAGGGCCAACTATGGCTACACCTTC. It specifies CASSEFDRANYGYTF.

The chain carries TRBV30 and TRBJ1-6; tentative D call: TRBD1 (5 bases). The CDR3 runs 13 residues. Germline V CDR1 and CDR2: GTSNPN, SVGIG (reference sequence). V was trimmed by 3 bases and J by 4 bases, leaving 7 bases between them. The chain's CDR3 is CAWRKGYNSPLHF. The CDR3 coding sequence is TGTGCCTGGAGAAAGGGGTATAATTCACCCCTCCACTTT.

The chain recombines TRBV7-2 with TRBJ1-2; maybe TRBD1 (5 bases). The ends were cut back, 5 bases at V and 8 bases at J, with 21 bases in the middle. The germline CDR1 and CDR2 sequences are SGHTA and FQGNSA. The CDR3 totals 15 residues. The CDR3 bases are TGTGCCAGCAGCGCCGGGGTTGGGGGGAAAGGCGGCTACACCTTC. Translation gives CASSAGVGGKGGYTF.

This clone came up once. The chain employs TRBV10-3 and TRBJ1-2, with D maybe TRBD1 (6 bases). This CDR3 spans 13 amino acids. V shed 4 bases and J shed 6 bases, with 12 bases lying between them. Per the germline V gene, CDR1 is ENHRY and CDR2 is SYGVKD. This chain's CDR3 is CAISVKGEHGYTF. CDR3 DNA sequence: TGTGCCATCAGTGTAAAGGGGGAACATGGCTACACCTTC.

The chain is built from TRBV7-9 and TRBJ2-6; 9 bases match TRBD1. J lost 4 bases, V lost 4 bases, and 2 bases had no gene match. This CDR3 has 15 residues. Germline assignment: CDR1 SEHNR and CDR2 FQNEAQ (reference sequence). CDR3 in amino acids: CASSWTGAGANVLTF. The DNA for the CDR3 is TGTGCCAGCAGCTGGACAGGGGCCGGGGCCAACGTCCTGACTTTC.

The rearrangement links TRBV7-9 to TRBJ2-2; 7 bases agree with TRBD2. CDR3 length: 17 residues. V dropped 2 bases and J dropped 1; count of bases not matched to a gene: 7. Germline CDR1 is SEHNR and CDR2 is FQNEAQ (reference sequence). CDR3 region: CASSLRRLAVNTGELFF. In DNA, the CDR3 is TGTGCCAGCAGCTTACGGCGCCTAGCGGTGAACACCGGGGAGCTGTTTTTT.

The V and J genes are TRBV27 and TRBJ1-5; 7 bases agree with TRBD1. The CDR3 has 14 residues. The junction had 7 bases not matched to a gene; V was cut back by 4 bases and J by 7 bases. Germline CDR1 MNHEY, CDR2 SMNVEV (reference sequence). DNA for the CDR3: TGTGCCAGCAGTTCTTGGGACAGACGGCAGCCCCAGCATTTT. Encoded protein: CASSSWDRRQPQHF.

The J gene is TRBJ1-5, the V gene TRBV2, with D unclear. This CDR3 has 14 amino acids. Trimming took 5 bases from V and 6 from J, leaving 14 bases between them. Germline V gene data show CDR1 as SNHLY and CDR2 as FYNNEI. This chain's CDR3 is CASSHGRAGQPQHF. CDR3 sequence (DNA): TGTGCCAGCAGTCATGGACGGGCCGGTCAGCCCCAGCATTTT.

This clone was detected once. The chain couples TRBV5-1 to TRBJ1-1; TRBD1 matches at 8 bases. The length of the CDR3 is 14 residues. The germline V gene has CDR1 SGHRS and CDR2 YFSETQ. Unmatched junction bases numbered 9, after V lost 6 bases and J lost 5 bases. CDR3: CASTLTGEGTEAFF. In DNA form, the CDR3 reads TGCGCCAGCACCCTGACAGGGGAAGGGACTGAAGCTTTCTTT.

This CDR3 reads CASTKKRGGTKNIQYF. For the CDR3, the DNA is TGTGCCAGCACCAAGAAGCGGGGGGGGACCAAAAACATTCAGTACTTC. The rearrangement joins TRBV11-3 to TRBJ2-4; 10 bases are shared with TRBD2. The V gene's germline CDR1 is SGHNT and CDR2 YENEEA. V lost 7 bases to trimming and J lost 2 bases; unmatched junction nucleotides: 8. There are 16 residues in the CDR3.

The chain carries TRBV10-3 and TRBJ2-1, with 8 positions matching TRBD2. Germline CDR1 reads ENHRY; CDR2 reads SYGVKD. The CDR3 covers 15 residues. Losses at the gene ends were 3 bases for V and 2 bases for J; bases not matched to a gene: 3. Written as DNA, the CDR3 is TGTGCCATCAGTGAACTAGCGGCGACCTACAATGAGCAGTTCTTC. Amino acid sequence: CAISELAATYNEQFF.

The J gene is TRBJ1-3, the V gene TRBV18, with 7 bases that match TRBD1. Germline V lookup: CDR1 KGHSH, CDR2 LQKENI. This CDR3 region has 15 residues. With 3 bases clipped from V and 4 bases from J, the junction kept 6 bases outside the gene matches. This chain's CDR3 is CASSPTGEPGNTIYF. DNA of the CDR3: TGTGCCAGCTCACCCACAGGGGAACCCGGAAACACCATATATTTT.